This TCR beta chain originates from a study of T cells in Graves' hyperthyroidism and ophthalmopathy. This clonotype was seen at least ten times. The antigen remains undetermined. TCR beta CDR3 region amplification was performed from RNA transcripts. The HTBI set primed first-round TCR CDR3 RT-PCR. TCRdb re-called the multiplex PCR reads with MiXCR, one entry per CDR3 protein. This table has about 410,000 distinct CDR3 sequences, 14% to 15% appearing once. Points from the study as a whole: From stable hyperthyroidism, ophthalmopathy was set apart by a 13 V-J model.

This CDR3 comprises 10 residues. The V end lost 8 bases, the J end lost 6 bases, and 4 bases lay between the germline ends. Germline CDR1 SGHAT, CDR2 FQNNGV. Sequencing input: blood. J is TRBJ2-2 and V is TRBV11-2; D is unresolved. The receptor was isolated from a man younger than 35 with Graves' ophthalmopathy. For the CDR3, the DNA is TGTGCCAGCGGCCCCGGGGAGCTGTTTTTT. Residues: CASGPGELFF.